A single sample gave rise to the 19 T cell receptor beta chains below, sequenced in a study of identical twins (dated by TCRdb to 2015 to 2016). The library came from 5' RACE. These reads were obtained on an Illumina HiSeq 2000. In TCRdb, the public reads were trimmed at Q25 with fastp and aligned with MiXCR, with productive beta chains retained. For every CDR3 protein sequence, its rows merge into one entry that carries the most common genes and DNA. The sample includes hundreds of thousands of distinct CDR3 sequences, with approximately 9% observed a single time. Together, the top ten hold approximately 0.96% of the sample. The sample also formed part of further work on yellow fever vaccine responses in identical twins.

The material sequenced was PBMCs. The receptors were sampled from a woman younger than 30 in good health.

The sample holds a few counts of this clonotype. CDR3 DNA sequence: TGTGCCAGTAGTATATCGGCGGCTGATCAGCCCCAGCATTTT. This gives the protein CASSISAADQPQHF. The chain employs TRBV19 and TRBJ1-5; no firm D call. Germline V gene data show CDR1 as LNHDA and CDR2 as SQIVND (reference sequence). Trimming removed 2 bases at V and 5 bases at J, with 10 bases between. The CDR3 sequence is 14 residues long.

This clonotype has only a few counts. The DNA of the CDR3 is TGTGCCAGCAGTGAGACGGTCTACGAGCAGTACTTC. Its protein product is CASSETVYEQYF. The rearrangement uses TRBV25-1 and TRBJ2-7; D is unresolved. The length of the CDR3 is 12 residues. Per the germline V gene, CDR1 is MGHDK and CDR2 is SYGVNS. V shed 3 bases and J shed 3 bases, with 6 bases lying between them.

The V gene is TRBV6-1, the J gene TRBJ1-6, with 11 positions matching TRBD1. Germline values: CDR1 MNHNS, CDR2 SASEGT. The junction had 6 bases not matched to a gene; V was cut back by 5 bases and J by 3 bases. The CDR3 extends over 17 amino acids. The chain's CDR3 is CASSTWTGGFYNSPLHF. The CDR3 DNA is TGTGCCAGCAGTACATGGACAGGGGGCTTCTATAATTCACCCCTCCACTTT.

Ten or more counts support this clonotype. As DNA, the CDR3 is TGTGCCAGCAGGTTTGCGGGGGGCGCCGAGCAGTACTTC. As protein: CASRFAGGAEQYF. The J gene is TRBJ2-7, the V gene TRBV6-1, with TRBD2 matching 8 bases. With V trimmed by 6 bases and J by 6 bases, 7 bases remained unmatched. The CDR3 contains 13 residues. The germline V gene has CDR1 MNHNS and CDR2 SASEGT.

This clonotype was seen a few times. This sequence joins TRBV7-9 and TRBJ2-7; D perhaps matches TRBD1 (5 bases). The V and J ends lost 1 base and 5 bases respectively, with 9 bases between them. Germline CDR1 reads SEHNR; CDR2 reads FQNEAQ (reference sequence). The CDR3 spans 13 residues. The DNA of the CDR3 is TGTGCCAGCAGCTTAGTGTGGGGCCACGAGCAGTACTTC. Translation: CASSLVWGHEQYF.

This clonotype was counted between two and nine times. CDR3 in DNA: TGCAGTGCTAGGAGGAGCGGGTCCACAGATACGCAGTATTTT. Protein product: CSARRSGSTDTQYF. The rearrangement uses TRBV20-1 and TRBJ2-3, with a weak D call TRBD2 (6 bases). The CDR3 sequence is 14 residues long. CDR1 is DFQATT and CDR2 is SNEGSKA in the germline V gene (reference sequence). Trimming removed 3 bases from V and 2 bases from J, with 12 bases in between.

In this sample, this clonotype turned up many times. The chain has TRBV12-3 or TRBV12-4 and TRBJ1-2, with D unresolved. V was trimmed by 9 bases and J by 4 bases, leaving 15 bases between them. CDR3 length: 13 residues. CDR3: CASRRPPSYGYTF. CDR3 nucleotides: TGTGCCAGTAGACGACCCCCAAGCTATGGCTACACCTTC.

This clonotype showed up many times. The V and J genes are TRBV12-3 or TRBV12-4 and TRBJ1-2; 9 bases align to TRBD1. The CDR3 is 15 amino acids. V was clipped by 3 bases and J by 8 bases; unmatched bases: 10. The CDR3 region has the DNA TGTGCCAGCAGTTTGAAATCGACAGGGGGAGGCGGCTACACCTTC. Its protein product is CASSLKSTGGGGYTF.

V is TRBV28 and J is TRBJ1-1; TRBD1 matches at 8 bases. V was pared by 6 bases and J by 3 bases, with 9 bases of the junction left unmatched. Germline loops: CDR1 MDHEN, CDR2 SYDVKM. The length of the CDR3 is 15 residues. Here the CDR3 reads CASREQGEGYTEAFF. The DNA of the CDR3 is TGTGCCAGCAGAGAACAGGGGGAAGGATACACTGAAGCTTTCTTT.

The chain uses TRBV6-2 or TRBV6-3 and TRBJ2-7; D is uncertain. CDR1 MNHEY and CDR2 SVGEGT come from the germline V gene. Trimming pared 3 bases from V and 6 bases from J, leaving 6 bases between. There are 11 residues in the CDR3. Here the CDR3 reads CASSYPSEQYF. The CDR3 coding sequence is TGTGCCAGCAGTTATCCCAGCGAGCAGTACTTC.

The genes are TRBV4-3 and TRBJ1-1, with D hard to call. The CDR3 spans 13 residues. CDR1 is LGHNA, CDR2 YSLEER, per germline. The V and J ends lost 0 bases and 3 bases respectively, with 5 bases between them. The CDR3: CASSQDLDTEAFF. In DNA, the CDR3 is TGCGCCAGCAGCCAAGACCTGGACACTGAAGCTTTCTTT.

Here the CDR3 DNA reads TGTGCCAGCAGTTTCGTCACGAGCTCCTATAATTCACCCCTCCACTTT. Encoded protein: CASSFVTSSYNSPLHF. V and J are TRBV27 and TRBJ1-6, with D unclear. This CDR3 contains 16 residues. Germline CDR1 reads MNHEY; CDR2 reads SMNVEV (reference sequence). Trimming took off 3 bases at V and 0 bases at J, with 9 bases between the two ends.

The CDR3 nucleotides are TGCAGTGCTAGTTCTGGGAAAAGGGATCCGAGTGAGCAGTTCTTC. Translating gives CSASSGKRDPSEQFF. The chain couples TRBV20-1 to TRBJ2-1, with unresolved D. Germline CDR1 and CDR2: DFQATT and SNEGSKA (reference sequence). This CDR3 is 15 amino acids long. Trimming cost V 3 bases and J 9 bases, with 21 bases left between them.

This chain connects TRBV20-1 to TRBJ2-7, with D perhaps TRBD2 (5 bases). The V gene's germline CDR1 is DFQATT and CDR2 SNEGSKA (reference sequence). V was trimmed by 1 base and J by 3 bases, leaving 13 bases between them. The CDR3 is made up of 14 amino acids. The CDR3, as DNA: TGCAGTGCTAGAGTGAGGCTAGCTTACTACGAGCAGTACTTC. Amino acids: CSARVRLAYYEQYF.

The V gene is TRBV14, the J gene TRBJ1-6; D not resolved. CDR3 length: 13 residues. Germline V gene sequence: CDR1 SGHDN, CDR2 FVKESK. Trimming cost V 4 bases and J 10 bases, with 11 bases left between them. CDR3 bases: TGTGCCAGCAGCCCCTTCTCGGACTCACCCCTCCACTTT. Its protein is CASSPFSDSPLHF.

There are a few counts of this clonotype. The V and J genes are TRBV20-1 and TRBJ2-1, with 14 bases lining up with TRBD2. Germline trimming cut 2 bases from V and 10 bases from J; bases unmatched to any gene: 10. Germline CDR1 and CDR2: DFQATT and SNEGSKA (reference sequence). The CDR3 contains 16 residues. CDR3 in amino acids: CSARNLGTSGSREQFF. CDR3 sequence (DNA): TGCAGTGCTAGAAACTTGGGGACTAGCGGGAGCAGAGAGCAGTTCTTC.

This sequence joins TRBV24-1 and TRBJ2-1, with TRBD1 identical over 11 bases. This CDR3 region has 18 residues. V trimming: 3 bases; J trimming: 4 bases; junction bases outside the gene matches: 10. Germline V gene lookup returns CDR1 KGHDR and CDR2 SFDVKD. The CDR3 region is CATSDNSPGQGVYNEQFF. The DNA of the CDR3 is TGTGCCACCAGTGATAATTCCCCGGGACAGGGGGTTTACAATGAGCAGTTCTTC.

This clonotype has a handful of counts. This chain connects TRBV20-1 to TRBJ2-7, with 8 bases fitting TRBD1. The germline gives CDR1 DFQATT, CDR2 SNEGSKA (reference sequence). Trimming took 8 bases from V and 3 from J; bases not matched to a gene: 9. The CDR3 has 13 residues. CDR3 sequence reads: CSTLGQVDYEQYF. The DNA for the CDR3 is TGCAGTACGCTGGGACAGGTTGACTACGAGCAGTACTTC.

There are a few counts of this clonotype. The rearrangement joins TRBV18 to TRBJ1-6; no clear D gene. Trimming took 3 bases from V and 7 from J, leaving 10 bases between them. The CDR3 has 14 residues. Germline CDR1 reads KGHSH; CDR2 reads LQKENI. The CDR3 protein is CASSPTRTNSPLHF. The CDR3 coding sequence is TGTGCCAGCTCACCGACAAGAACCAATTCACCCCTCCACTTT.